Listed below are T cell receptor beta chains from one sample, sequenced in a study of regulatory T cells in long-lasting Graves disease. TCRdb fed the multiplex PCR reads into MiXCR, producing one record per CDR3 protein. The top ten hold approximately 20% of the sample, which has more than 300,000 distinct CDR3 sequences, 10% to 15% seen once. The sample was also linked to a second study, of T cells in Graves' hyperthyroidism and ophthalmopathy.

Sequences were derived from peripheral blood mononuclear cells (PBMCs), sampled at new diagnosis, from a patient treated with antithyroid drugs. These receptors all stem from a woman aged 18-35 years with Graves disease. Each CDR3 is given with its conserved first and last residue. D genes are given only for firm matches. Not all rows give a size; the values are once, few, many and, for expanded clones, a class.

CDR3 length | J gene | V gene | clone size | D gene | CDR3 protein | CDR3 DNA
12 | TRBJ1-2 | TRBV29-1 | many | TRBD1 | CSARDRIHGYTF | TGCAGCGCTAGGGACAGGATTCATGGCTACACCTTC
16 | TRBJ2-5 | TRBV27 | many | TRBD2 | CASKIGGASGSETQYF | TGTGCCAGCAAGATTGGGGGGGCTAGCGGGAGTGAGACCCAGTACTTC
13 | TRBJ1-5 | TRBV2 | many | NA | CASSERGTEPQHF | TGTGCCAGCAGTGAACGGGGTACGGAGCCCCAGCATTTT
18 | TRBJ1-5 | TRBV28 | NA | NA | CASSLLGSGTNSNQPQHF | TGTGCCAGCAGTTTATTAGGGTCGGGGACTAATAGCAATCAGCCCCAGCATTTT
16 | TRBJ1-5 | TRBV12-3/TRBV12-4 | few | NA | CASSLALGSGNQPQHF | TGTGCCAGCAGTTTAGCGCTAGGGTCAGGCAATCAGCCCCAGCATTTT
16 | TRBJ2-7 | TRBV13 | many | NA | CASSLTGTEGRWEQYF | TGTGCCAGCAGCTTAACGGGAACGGAGGGCCGATGGGAGCAGTACTTC
14 | TRBJ1-1 | TRBV5-7 | few | NA | CASSFRSWNTEAFF | TGTGCCAGCAGCTTTAGGTCGTGGAACACTGAAGCTTTCTTT
14 | TRBJ2-2 | TRBV6-1 | many | NA | CASKWGRETGELFF | TGTGCCAGCAAATGGGGCAGGGAAACCGGGGAGCTGTTTTTT
16 | TRBJ2-1 | TRBV25-1 | NA | NA | CASSERAWGNSNEQFF | TGTGCCAGCAGTGAACGGGCCTGGGGAAACTCCAATGAGCAGTTCTTC
15 | TRBJ2-7 | TRBV6-2/TRBV6-3 | many | TRBD1 | CASSTRDRGRYEQYF | TGTGCCAGCAGTACCCGGGACAGGGGGCGGTACGAGCAGTACTTC
16 | TRBJ1-5 | TRBV20-1 | many | NA | CSARDGRGLSNQPQHF | TGCAGTGCTAGAGATGGGAGGGGCCTTAGCAATCAGCCCCAGCATTTT
13 | TRBJ1-1 | TRBV12-3/TRBV12-4 | many | TRBD1 | CASRGQENTEAFF | TGTGCCAGCAGGGGACAGGAGAACACTGAAGCTTTCTTT
15 | TRBJ1-1 | TRBV6-5 | many | TRBD1 | CASSWTETGWTEAFF | TGTGCCAGCAGTTGGACCGAGACAGGGTGGACTGAAGCTTTCTTT
16 | TRBJ2-4 | TRBV18 | many | TRBD1 | CASSPDGTGGVGIQYF | TGTGCCAGCTCACCGGATGGGACAGGGGGCGTTGGCATTCAGTACTTC
18 | TRBJ1-6 | TRBV7-9 | NA | TRBD1 | CASSLDNRGSVDLPPLHF | TGTGCCAGCAGCTTAGATAACAGGGGCTCGGTGGACCTTCCACCCCTCCACTTT
13 | TRBJ2-2 | TRBV7-3 | many | NA | CASSIGRGRELFF | TGTGCCAGCAGCATTGGGCGGGGGCGGGAGCTGTTTTTT
17 | TRBJ1-2 | TRBV2 | few | TRBD1 | CASTYGTGKREYYGYTF | TGTGCCAGCACCTACGGGACAGGGAAAAGAGAGTACTATGGCTACACCTTC
14 | TRBJ2-3 | TRBV12-3/TRBV12-4 | NA | NA | CASRDEAGGKTQYF | TGTGCCAGCAGAGATGAGGCTGGGGGCAAGACGCAGTATTTT
15 | TRBJ1-5 | TRBV2 | many | TRBD1 | CASSWDRGVNQPQHF | TGTGCCAGCAGCTGGGACAGGGGGGTCAATCAGCCCCAGCATTTT
16 | TRBJ2-1 | TRBV24-1 | many | TRBD2 | CATSDSFSGMNNEQFF | TGTGCCACCAGTGATTCTTTTAGCGGGATGAACAATGAGCAGTTCTTC
14 | TRBJ1-2 | TRBV19 | NA | NA | CASSIDLRGFGYTF | TGTGCCAGTAGTATAGATCTTCGAGGGTTCGGCTACACCTTC
15 | TRBJ2-7 | TRBV2 | many | TRBD1 | CASRAGTGGIYEQYF | TGTGCCAGCAGGGCCGGGACAGGGGGGATCTACGAGCAGTACTTC
11 | TRBJ2-1 | TRBV2 | few | NA | CARGRGYEQFF | TGTGCCAGGGGGCGGGGATATGAGCAGTTCTTC
17 | TRBJ1-4 | TRBV7-8 | few | NA | CASSPVAGIGTNEKLFF | TGTGCCAGCAGCCCAGTGGCAGGGATCGGGACTAATGAAAAACTGTTTTTT